Shown below are 9 T cell receptor beta chains from a single sample sequenced in a study of T cell repertoires in cytomegalovirus infection. TCRdb itself ran the reads through MiXCR, one entry per CDR3 protein. The table has about 770,000 distinct CDR3 sequences, 25% to 30% seen once; the top ten hold less than 15%. The antigens for these receptors are not known. The specimen was cultured CD8+ T cells from PBMCs, collected from culture after CMV antigen stimulation. The receptors shown here come from a human donor in good health (CMV status not recorded). Some clones in this sample may be carry-over from other donors' samples.

This rearrangement joins TRBV9 to TRBJ1-4, with a tentative D call TRBD1 (5 bases). Trimming removed 0 bases at V and 0 bases at J, with 6 bases between. The CDR3 length is 15 residues. CDR1 and CDR2 from the germline V gene are SGDLS and YYNGEE. The CDR3 reads CASSVEGATNEKLFF. CDR3 nucleotide sequence: TGTGCCAGCAGCGTAGAAGGGGCAACTAATGAAAAACTGTTTTTT. Based on the CDR3 plus reference TRBV9 and TRBJ1-4, the full variable domain is DSGVTQTPKHLITATGQRVTLRCSPRSGDLSVYWYQQSLDQGLQFLIQYYNGEERAKGNILERFSAQQFPDLHSELNLSSLELGDSALYFCASSVEGATNEKLFFGSGTQLSVL.

The table lists this clonotype with many counts. The V call is TRBV6-2 or TRBV6-3, the J call TRBJ2-3; D is perhaps TRBD2 (5 bases). CDR1 is MNHEY, CDR2 SVGEGT, per germline. The CDR3 is 15 amino acids. V lost 5 bases to trimming and J lost 2 bases, with 14 bases between them. The CDR3 sequence: CASSPPGGDTDTQYF. Written as DNA, the CDR3 is TGTGCCAGCAGTCCCCCAGGAGGAGACACAGATACGCAGTATTTT.

The chain uses TRBV7-9 and TRBJ2-1, with 9 bases that match TRBD1. After removal of 5 bases from V and 2 bases from J, the junction contained 7 bases not matched to a gene. The germline V gene encodes CDR1 SEHNR and CDR2 FQNEAQ (reference sequence). The CDR3 is 16 amino acids. The CDR3: CASSRSGQGAYNEQFF. The CDR3 bases are TGTGCCAGCAGCCGTTCGGGACAGGGAGCCTACAATGAGCAGTTCTTC.

This clonotype was observed many times. The chain links TRBV6-1 to TRBJ1-2; 8 nucleotides align to TRBD1. Germline V gene lookup returns CDR1 MNHNS and CDR2 SASEGT. The V and J ends lost 7 bases and 6 bases, in that order; junction bases with no gene match: 7. This CDR3 has 13 amino acids. The CDR3: CASNQGAYHGYTF. The CDR3 DNA reads as TGTGCCAGCAACCAGGGGGCCTATCATGGCTACACCTTC.

The table lists this clonotype with a few counts. CDR3 in amino acids: CSAVRGRDQPQHF. CDR3 DNA sequence: TGCAGTGCAGTGAGGGGGCGAGATCAGCCCCAGCATTTT. The gene calls are TRBV20-1 and TRBJ1-5; 7 bases fit TRBD1. Trimming cost V 6 bases and J 5 bases; bases outside gene matches: 7. Germline-derived CDR1 and CDR2 are DFQATT and SNEGSKA (reference sequence). This CDR3 is 13 amino acids long.

This rearrangement joins TRBV12-3 or TRBV12-4 to TRBJ2-2; D is undetermined. The V and J ends lost 6 bases and 3 bases respectively, with 11 bases between them. The CDR3 sequence is 14 residues long. The DNA for the CDR3 is TGTGCCAGCAGCCCAGGAATATACACCGGGGAGCTGTTTTTT. Protein: CASSPGIYTGELFF.

The rearrangement links TRBV4-3 to TRBJ1-3; D gene uncertain. CDR1 LGHNA and CDR2 YSLEER come from the germline V gene. The CDR3 contains 14 residues. Trimming took 0 bases from V and 6 from J, leaving 9 bases between them. The DNA for the CDR3 is TGCGCCAGCAGCCAAGACAGCGGCATAAACACCATATATTTT. It specifies CASSQDSGINTIYF.

V is TRBV5-4 and J is TRBJ2-1; 10 bases align to TRBD1. Trimming removed 5 bases from V and 2 bases from J; junction bases left unmatched: 4. CDR1 and CDR2 from the germline V gene are SGHNT and YYREEE (reference sequence). This CDR3 comprises 15 residues. For the CDR3, the DNA is TGTGCCAGCAGACCTGACAGGGGGCCCTACAATGAGCAGTTCTTC. Amino acid sequence: CASRPDRGPYNEQFF.

The J gene is TRBJ1-2, the V gene TRBV12-3 or TRBV12-4; no reliable D call. V was clipped by 1 base and J by 8 bases, with 8 bases between them. The CDR3 has 12 amino acids. DNA of the CDR3: TGTGCCAGCAGTTTAGGACATAACGGCTACACCTTC. It translates to CASSLGHNGYTF.